This T cell receptor beta chain was recorded in a study of T cells after somatic rescue of genetic block. Germline V gives CDR1 GTSNPN, CDR2 SVGIG (reference sequence). Trimming shortened V by 3 bases and J by 6 bases, and 26 bases separated the two germline ends. This CDR3 contains 17 residues. The table came from immunoSEQ multiplex PCR; TCRdb's copy has only in-frame clones and leaves some out. The sample contains around 70,000 clones, roughly 90% of which appear only once. The chain uses TRBV30 and TRBJ1-2; maybe TRBD1 (5 bases). The sequencing sample was made of peripheral blood mononuclear cells (PBMCs). This TCR derives from a man aged 35-49 years. The CDR3 sequence is CAWSEAGDLLDFNGYTF. The CDR3 DNA follows: TGTGCCTGGAGCGAGGCGGGGGACCTCCTGGATTTCAATGGCTACACCTTC. The full variable domain, its missing parts supplied by reference TRBV30 and TRBJ1-2, is SQTIHQWPATLVQPVGSPLSLECTVEGTSNPNLYWYRQAAGRGLQLLFYSVGIGQISSEVPQNLSASRPQDRQFILSSKKLLLSDSGFYLCAWSEAGDLLDFNGYTFGSGTRLTVV.